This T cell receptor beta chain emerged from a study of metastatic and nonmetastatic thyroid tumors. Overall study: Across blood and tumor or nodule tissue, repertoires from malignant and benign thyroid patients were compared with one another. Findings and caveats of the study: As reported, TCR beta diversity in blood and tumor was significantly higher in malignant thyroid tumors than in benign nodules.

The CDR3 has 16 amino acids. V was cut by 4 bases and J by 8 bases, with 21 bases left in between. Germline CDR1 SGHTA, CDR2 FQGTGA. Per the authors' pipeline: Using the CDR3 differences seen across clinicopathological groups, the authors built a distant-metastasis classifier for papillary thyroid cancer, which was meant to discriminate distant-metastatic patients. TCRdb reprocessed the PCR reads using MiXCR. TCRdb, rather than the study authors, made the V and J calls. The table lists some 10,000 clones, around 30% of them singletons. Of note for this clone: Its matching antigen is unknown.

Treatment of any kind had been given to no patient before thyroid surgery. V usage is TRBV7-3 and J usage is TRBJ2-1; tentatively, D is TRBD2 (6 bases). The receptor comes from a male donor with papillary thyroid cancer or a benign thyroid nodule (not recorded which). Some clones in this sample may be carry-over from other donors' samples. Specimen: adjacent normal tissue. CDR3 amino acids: CASSYTPGLGTHEQFF. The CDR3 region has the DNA TGTGCCAGCAGCTACACCCCGGGACTGGGTACACATGAGCAGTTCTTC.